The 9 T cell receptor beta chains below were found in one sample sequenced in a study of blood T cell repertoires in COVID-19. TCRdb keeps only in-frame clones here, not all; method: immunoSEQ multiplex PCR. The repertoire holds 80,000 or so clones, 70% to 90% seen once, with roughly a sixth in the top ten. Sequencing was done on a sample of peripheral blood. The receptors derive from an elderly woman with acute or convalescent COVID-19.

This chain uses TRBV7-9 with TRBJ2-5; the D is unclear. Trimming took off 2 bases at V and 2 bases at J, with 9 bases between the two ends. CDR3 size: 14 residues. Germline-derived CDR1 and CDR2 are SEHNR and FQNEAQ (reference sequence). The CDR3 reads CASSLRAGQETQYF. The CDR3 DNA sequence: TGTGCCAGCAGCTTAAGAGCAGGTCAAGAGACCCAGTACTTC.

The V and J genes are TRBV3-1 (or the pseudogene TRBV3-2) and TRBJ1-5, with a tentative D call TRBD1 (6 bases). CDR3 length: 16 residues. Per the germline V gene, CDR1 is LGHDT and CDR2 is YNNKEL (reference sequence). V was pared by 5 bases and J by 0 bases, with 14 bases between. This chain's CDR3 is CASSKETGHSNQPQHF. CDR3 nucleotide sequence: TGTGCCAGCAGCAAGGAGACAGGCCATAGCAATCAGCCCCAGCATTTT.

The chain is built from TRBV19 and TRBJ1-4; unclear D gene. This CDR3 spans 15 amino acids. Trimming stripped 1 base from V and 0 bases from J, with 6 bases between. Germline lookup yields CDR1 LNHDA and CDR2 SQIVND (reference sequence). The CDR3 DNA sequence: TGTGCCAGTAGTATAGTATTGTCAACTAATGAAAAACTGTTTTTT. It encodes CASSIVLSTNEKLFF.

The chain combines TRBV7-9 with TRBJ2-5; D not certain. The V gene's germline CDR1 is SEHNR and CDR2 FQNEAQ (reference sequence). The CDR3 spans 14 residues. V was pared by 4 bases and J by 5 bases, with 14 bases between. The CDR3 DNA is TGTGCCAGCAGCTCCGCAGCATTTAGCGAGACCCAGTACTTC. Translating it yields CASSSAAFSETQYF.

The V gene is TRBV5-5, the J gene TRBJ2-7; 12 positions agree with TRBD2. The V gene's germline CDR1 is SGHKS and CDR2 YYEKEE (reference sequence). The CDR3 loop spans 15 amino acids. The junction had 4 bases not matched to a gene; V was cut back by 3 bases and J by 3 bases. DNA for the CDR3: TGTGCCAGCAGCTCGGGACTAGCGGGCCTCTACGAGCAGTACTTC. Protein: CASSSGLAGLYEQYF.

The CDR3 loop reads CASSKKGAKAGELFF. CDR3 in DNA: TGTGCCAGCAGCAAAAAGGGGGCAAAGGCCGGGGAGCTGTTTTTT. The V gene is TRBV21-1, the J gene TRBJ2-2; TRBD1, the table's D call, lacks a check against the DNA. TRBV21-1 is given as a pseudogene. CDR3 length: 15 residues.

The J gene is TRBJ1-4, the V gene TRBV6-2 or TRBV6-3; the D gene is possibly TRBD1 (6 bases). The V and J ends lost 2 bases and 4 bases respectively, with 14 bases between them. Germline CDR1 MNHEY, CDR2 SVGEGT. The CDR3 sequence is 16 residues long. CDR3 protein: CASSYGADRFNEKLFF. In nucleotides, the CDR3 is TGTGCCAGCAGTTACGGAGCTGACAGGTTTAATGAAAAACTGTTTTTT.

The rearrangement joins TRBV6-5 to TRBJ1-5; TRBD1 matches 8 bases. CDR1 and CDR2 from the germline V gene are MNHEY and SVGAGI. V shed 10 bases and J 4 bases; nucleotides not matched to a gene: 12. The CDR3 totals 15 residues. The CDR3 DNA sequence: TGTGCCACCCAGTTGGACAGGGTGGGGAATCAGCCCCAGCATTTT. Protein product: CATQLDRVGNQPQHF.

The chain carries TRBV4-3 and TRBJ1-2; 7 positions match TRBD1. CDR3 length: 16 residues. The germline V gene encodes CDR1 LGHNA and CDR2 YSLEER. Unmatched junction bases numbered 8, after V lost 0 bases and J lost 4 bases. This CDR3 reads CASSQDITGVGYGYTF. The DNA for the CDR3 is TGCGCCAGCAGCCAAGACATCACAGGGGTAGGCTATGGCTACACCTTC.